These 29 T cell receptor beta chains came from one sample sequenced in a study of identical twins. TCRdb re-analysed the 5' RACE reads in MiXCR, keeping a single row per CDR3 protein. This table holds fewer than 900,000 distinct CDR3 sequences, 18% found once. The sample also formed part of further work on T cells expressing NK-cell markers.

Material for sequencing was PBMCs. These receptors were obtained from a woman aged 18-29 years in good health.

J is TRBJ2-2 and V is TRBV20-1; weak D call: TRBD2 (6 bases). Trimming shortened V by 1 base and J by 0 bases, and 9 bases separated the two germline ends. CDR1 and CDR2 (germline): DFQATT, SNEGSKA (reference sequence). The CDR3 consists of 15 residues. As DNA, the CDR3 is TGCAGTGCTAGAGCTCGGGGGTCGAACACCGGGGAGCTGTTTTTT. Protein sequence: CSARARGSNTGELFF.

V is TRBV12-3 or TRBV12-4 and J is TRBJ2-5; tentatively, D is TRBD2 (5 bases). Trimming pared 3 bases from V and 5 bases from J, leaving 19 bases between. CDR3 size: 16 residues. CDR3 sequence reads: CASSFWLATSPETQYF. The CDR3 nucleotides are TGTGCCAGCAGTTTCTGGCTAGCAACCTCCCCGGAGACCCAGTACTTC.

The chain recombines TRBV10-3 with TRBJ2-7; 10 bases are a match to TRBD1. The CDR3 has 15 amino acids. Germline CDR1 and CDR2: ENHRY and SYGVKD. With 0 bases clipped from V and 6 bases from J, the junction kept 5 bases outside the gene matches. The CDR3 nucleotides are TGTGCCATCAGTGAGTCGGGGACAGGGGTGCGCGAGCAGTACTTC. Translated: CAISESGTGVREQYF.

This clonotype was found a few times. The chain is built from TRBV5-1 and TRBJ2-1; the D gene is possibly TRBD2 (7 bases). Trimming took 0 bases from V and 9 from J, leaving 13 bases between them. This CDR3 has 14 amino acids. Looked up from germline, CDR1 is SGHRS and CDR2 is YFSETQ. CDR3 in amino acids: CASSLDREGGEQFF. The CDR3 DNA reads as TGCGCCAGCAGCTTGGACAGGGAGGGAGGTGAGCAGTTCTTC.

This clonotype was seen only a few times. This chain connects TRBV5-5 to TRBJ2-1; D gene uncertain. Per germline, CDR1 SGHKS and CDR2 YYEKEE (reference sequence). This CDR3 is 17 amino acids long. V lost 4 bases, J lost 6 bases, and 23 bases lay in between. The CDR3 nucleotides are TGTGCCAGCAGCGCCCTGCCCAACTTACGATTCGGCAATGAGCAGTTCTTC. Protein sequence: CASSALPNLRFGNEQFF.

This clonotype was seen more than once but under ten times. CDR3 region: CASERTQGREQFF. CDR3 coding DNA: TGCGCCAGCGAAAGGACCCAAGGGCGAGAGCAGTTCTTC. The chain is built from TRBV5-1 and TRBJ2-1; D is unclear. From germline, CDR1 is SGHRS and CDR2 YFSETQ. This CDR3 spans 13 amino acids. Trimming cost V 7 bases and J 10 bases, with 18 bases left between them.

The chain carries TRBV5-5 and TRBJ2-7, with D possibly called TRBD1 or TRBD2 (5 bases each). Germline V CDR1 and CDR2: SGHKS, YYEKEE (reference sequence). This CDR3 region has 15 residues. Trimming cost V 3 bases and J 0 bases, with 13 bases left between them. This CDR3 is CASSWSGTDSYEQYF. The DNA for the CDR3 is TGTGCCAGCAGCTGGTCCGGGACCGACTCCTACGAGCAGTACTTC.

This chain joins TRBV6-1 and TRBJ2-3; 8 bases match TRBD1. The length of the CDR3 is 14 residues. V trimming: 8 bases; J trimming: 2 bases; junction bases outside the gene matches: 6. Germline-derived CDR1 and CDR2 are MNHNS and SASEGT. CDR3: CASLDRAFTDTQYF. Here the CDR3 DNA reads TGTGCCAGCTTGGACAGGGCCTTCACAGATACGCAGTATTTT.

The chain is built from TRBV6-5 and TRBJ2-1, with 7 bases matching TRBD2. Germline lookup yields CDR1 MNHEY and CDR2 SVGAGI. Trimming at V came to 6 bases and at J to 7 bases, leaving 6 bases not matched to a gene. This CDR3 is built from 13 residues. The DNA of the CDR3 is TGTGCCAGCAGGTTGACTAGCTCGAATGAGCAGTTCTTC. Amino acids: CASRLTSSNEQFF.

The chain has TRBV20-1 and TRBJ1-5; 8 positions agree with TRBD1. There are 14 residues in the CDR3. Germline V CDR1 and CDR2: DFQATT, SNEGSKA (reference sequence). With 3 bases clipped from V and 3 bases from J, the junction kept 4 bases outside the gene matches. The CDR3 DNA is TGCAGTGCTAGGGGACAGGTCTTCAATCAGCCCCAGCATTTT. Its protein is CSARGQVFNQPQHF.

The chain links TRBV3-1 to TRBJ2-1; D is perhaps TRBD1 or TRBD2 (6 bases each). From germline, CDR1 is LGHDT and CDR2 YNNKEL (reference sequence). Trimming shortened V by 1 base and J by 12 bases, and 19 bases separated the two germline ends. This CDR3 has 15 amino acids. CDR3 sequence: CASSQGFGGSGAQFF. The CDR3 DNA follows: TGTGCCAGCAGCCAAGGGTTCGGGGGCTCCGGAGCGCAGTTCTTC.

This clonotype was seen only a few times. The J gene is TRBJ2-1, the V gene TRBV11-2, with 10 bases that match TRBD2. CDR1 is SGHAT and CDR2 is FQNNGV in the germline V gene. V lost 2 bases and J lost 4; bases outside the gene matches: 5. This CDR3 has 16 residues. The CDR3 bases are TGTGCCAGCAGCTTAACCCTAGCGGGGGAGTACAATGAGCAGTTCTTC. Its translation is CASSLTLAGEYNEQFF.

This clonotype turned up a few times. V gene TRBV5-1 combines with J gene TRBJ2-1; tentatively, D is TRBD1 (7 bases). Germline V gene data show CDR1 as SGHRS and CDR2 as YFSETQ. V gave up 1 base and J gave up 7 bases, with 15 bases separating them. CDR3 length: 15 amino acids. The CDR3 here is CASSLSQGGWNEQFF. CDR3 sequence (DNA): TGCGCCAGCAGCTTGTCCCAGGGGGGCTGGAATGAGCAGTTCTTC.

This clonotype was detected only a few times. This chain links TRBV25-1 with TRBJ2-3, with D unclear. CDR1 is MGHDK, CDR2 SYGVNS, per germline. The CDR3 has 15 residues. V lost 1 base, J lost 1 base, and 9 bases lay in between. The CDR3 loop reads CASSESSGGTDTQYF. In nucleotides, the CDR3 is TGTGCCAGCAGTGAATCTTCAGGCGGCACAGATACGCAGTATTTT.

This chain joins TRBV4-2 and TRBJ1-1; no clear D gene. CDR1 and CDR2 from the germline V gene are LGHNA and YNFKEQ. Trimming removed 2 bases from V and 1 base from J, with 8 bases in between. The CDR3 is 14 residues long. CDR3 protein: CASSQSERNTEAFF. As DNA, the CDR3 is TGTGCCAGCAGCCAAAGTGAAAGGAACACTGAAGCTTTCTTT.

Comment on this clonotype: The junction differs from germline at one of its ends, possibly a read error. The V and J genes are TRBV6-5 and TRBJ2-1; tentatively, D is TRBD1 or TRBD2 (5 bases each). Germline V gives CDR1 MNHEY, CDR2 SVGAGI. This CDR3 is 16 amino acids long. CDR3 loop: CASSYHYTGTHNGQFF. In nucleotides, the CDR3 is TGTGCCAGCAGTTACCATTACACCGGGACCCACAATGGGCAGTTCTTC.

CDR3 residues: CASSFPGGGSGELFF. Here the CDR3 DNA reads TGTGCCAGCAGTTTCCCAGGGGGCGGCTCCGGGGAGCTGTTTTTT. The gene calls are TRBV12-3 or TRBV12-4 and TRBJ2-2, with 8 positions matching TRBD1. With V trimmed by 3 bases and J by 6 bases, 6 bases remained unmatched. The CDR3 loop spans 15 amino acids.

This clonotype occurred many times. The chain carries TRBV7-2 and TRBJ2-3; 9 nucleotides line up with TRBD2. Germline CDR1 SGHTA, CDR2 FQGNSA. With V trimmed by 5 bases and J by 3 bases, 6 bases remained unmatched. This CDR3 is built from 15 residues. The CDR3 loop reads CASSSSGRETDTQYF. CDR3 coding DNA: TGTGCCAGCAGCAGTAGCGGGAGAGAAACAGATACGCAGTATTTT.

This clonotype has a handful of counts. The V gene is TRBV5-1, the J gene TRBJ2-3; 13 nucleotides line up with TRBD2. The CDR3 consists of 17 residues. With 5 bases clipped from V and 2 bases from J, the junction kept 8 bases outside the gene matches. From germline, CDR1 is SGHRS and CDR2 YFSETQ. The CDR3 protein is CASSPGLAGRYTDTQYF. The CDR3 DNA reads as TGCGCCAGCAGTCCGGGACTAGCGGGGCGTTACACAGATACGCAGTATTTT. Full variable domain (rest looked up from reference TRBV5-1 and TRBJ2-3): KAGVTQTPRYLIKTRGQQVTLSCSPISGHRSVSWYQQTPGQGLQFLFEYFSETQRNKGNFPGRFSGRQFSNSRSEMNVSTLELGDSALYLCASSPGLAGRYTDTQYFGPGTRLTVL.

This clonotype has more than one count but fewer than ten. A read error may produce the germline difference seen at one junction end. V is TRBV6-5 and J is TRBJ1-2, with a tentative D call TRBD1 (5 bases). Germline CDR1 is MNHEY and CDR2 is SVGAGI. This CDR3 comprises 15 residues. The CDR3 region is CASRYYRWCSYGYTF. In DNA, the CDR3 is TGTGCCAGCAGGTACTACAGGTGGTGTAGCTATGGCTACACCTTC.

In nucleotides, the CDR3 is TGTGCCAGCAGTTTAGCGCGTGGGGCGCTGATCGGTGAGCAGTTCTTC. Its protein is CASSLARGALIGEQFF. The V gene is TRBV12-3 or TRBV12-4, the J gene TRBJ2-1; TRBD1 is a possible D gene (5 bases). Trimming pared 0 bases from V and 9 bases from J, leaving 18 bases between. The CDR3 loop spans 16 amino acids.

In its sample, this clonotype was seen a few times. CDR3 bases: TGCGCCAGCAGTGAGGGACTAGCGGGAGGGCATGAGCAGTTCTTC. Translated: CASSEGLAGGHEQFF. The rearrangement links TRBV10-1 to TRBJ2-1, with TRBD2 matching over 15 bases. The CDR3 has 15 residues. J was trimmed by 8 bases and V by 2 bases; bases with no gene match: 1. In germline, CDR1 is WNHNN, CDR2 SYGVQD (reference sequence).

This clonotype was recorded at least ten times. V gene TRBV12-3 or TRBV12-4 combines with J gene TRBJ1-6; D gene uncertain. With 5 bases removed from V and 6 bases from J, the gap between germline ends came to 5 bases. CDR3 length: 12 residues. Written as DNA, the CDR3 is TGTGCCAGCAGTAAGGGTAATTCACCCCTCCACTTT. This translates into CASSKGNSPLHF.

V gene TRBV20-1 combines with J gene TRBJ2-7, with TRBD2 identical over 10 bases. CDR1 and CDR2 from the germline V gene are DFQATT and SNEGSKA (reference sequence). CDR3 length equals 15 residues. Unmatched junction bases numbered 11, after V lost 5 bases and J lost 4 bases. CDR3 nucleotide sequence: TGCAGTGCTCTCCTCGGACTAGCGGCAAGTTACGAGCAGTACTTC. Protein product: CSALLGLAASYEQYF.

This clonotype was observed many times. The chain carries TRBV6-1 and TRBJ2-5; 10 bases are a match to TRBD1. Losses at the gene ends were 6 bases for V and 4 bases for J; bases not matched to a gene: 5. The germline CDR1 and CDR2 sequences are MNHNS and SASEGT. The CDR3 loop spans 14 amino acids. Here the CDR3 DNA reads TGTGCCAGCAGCCGGACAGGGGGGGGAGAGACCCAGTACTTC. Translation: CASSRTGGGETQYF.

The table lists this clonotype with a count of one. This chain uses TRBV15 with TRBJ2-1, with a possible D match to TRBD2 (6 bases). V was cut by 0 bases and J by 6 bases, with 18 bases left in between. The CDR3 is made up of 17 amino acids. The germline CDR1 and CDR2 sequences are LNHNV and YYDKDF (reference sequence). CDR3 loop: CATSRELFRRESNEQFF. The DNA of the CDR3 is TGTGCCACCAGCAGAGAGCTTTTTAGGCGGGAAAGCAATGAGCAGTTCTTC.

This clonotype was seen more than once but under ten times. The CDR3, as DNA: TGTGCCAGCAGTAGGGGCAGGGAGCGGGAAAAACTGTTTTTT. Its protein product is CASSRGREREKLFF. The rearrangement uses TRBV6-1 and TRBJ1-4; D perhaps matches TRBD1 (5 bases). Germline values: CDR1 MNHNS, CDR2 SASEGT. This CDR3 contains 14 residues. V was pared by 5 bases and J by 8 bases, with 15 bases between.

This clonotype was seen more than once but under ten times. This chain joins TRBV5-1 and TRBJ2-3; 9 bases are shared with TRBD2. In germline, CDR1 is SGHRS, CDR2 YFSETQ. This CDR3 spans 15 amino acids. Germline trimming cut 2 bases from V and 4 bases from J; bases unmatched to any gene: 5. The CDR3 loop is CASSFASGAADTQYF. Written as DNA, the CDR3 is TGCGCCAGCAGCTTCGCTAGCGGGGCCGCAGATACGCAGTATTTT.

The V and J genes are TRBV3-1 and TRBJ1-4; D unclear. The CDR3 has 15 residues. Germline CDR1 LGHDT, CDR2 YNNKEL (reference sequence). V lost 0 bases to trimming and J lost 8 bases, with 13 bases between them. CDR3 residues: CASSQDRARGEKLFF. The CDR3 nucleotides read TGTGCCAGCAGCCAAGATAGGGCACGAGGAGAAAAACTGTTTTTT.